Listed below are T cell receptor beta chains from one sample, sequenced in a study of blood T cell repertoires in COVID-19. Libraries were prepared by immunoSEQ multiplex PCR; TCRdb keeps only in-frame clonotypes and omits some of them. Of approximately 44,000 clones listed, under 85% were seen once; the top ten hold approximately 30%. The sequenced sample was peripheral blood. These receptors were obtained from a woman older than 75 with acute or convalescent COVID-19. The CDR3 runs from the conserved cysteine through the conserved F or W. The order of the fields is clone size, V gene, J gene, D gene, CDR3 DNA, CDR3 protein. The D gene is left open where the match is weak. Size values are once, few and many counts, or a class for expanded clones, and some rows have none.

abundance: few; v_gene: TRBV19; j_gene: TRBJ1-6; d_gene: .; CDR3nt: TGTGCCAGTAGGCAGACAGGCCACTCTTCACCCCTCCACTTT; CDR3aa: CASRQTGHSSPLHF
abundance: .; v_gene: TRBV25-1; j_gene: TRBJ2-1; d_gene: TRBD2; CDR3nt: TGTGCCAGCAGGAAAAACGGCGGGAGCATCAATGAGCAGTTCTTC; CDR3aa: CASRKNGGSINEQFF
abundance: .; v_gene: TRBV24-1; j_gene: TRBJ1-6; d_gene: .; CDR3nt: TGTGCCACCAGTGATTTATGGGGGCTCGGTCCTAATTCACCCCTCCACTTT; CDR3aa: CATSDLWGLGPNSPLHF
abundance: .; v_gene: TRBV10-3; j_gene: TRBJ1-1; d_gene: .; CDR3nt: TGTGCCATCAGTGAGGACGTAGGACAGCGATACACTGAAGCTTTCTTT; CDR3aa: CAISEDVGQRYTEAFF
abundance: .; v_gene: TRBV6-5; j_gene: TRBJ2-7; d_gene: TRBD2; CDR3nt: TGTGCCAGCAGTACTAGCGGGAGCGCCTACGAGCAGTACTTC; CDR3aa: CASSTSGSAYEQYF
abundance: .; v_gene: TRBV5-1; j_gene: TRBJ2-1; d_gene: .; CDR3nt: TGCGCCAGCAGCTTGGGACTCCCAGTGAATGAGCAGTTCTTC; CDR3aa: CASSLGLPVNEQFF
abundance: .; v_gene: TRBV19; j_gene: TRBJ2-3; d_gene: .; CDR3nt: TGTGCCAGTAGCCAGATACACCTAGTGGGAGGAGCAGATACGCAGTATTTT; CDR3aa: CASSQIHLVGGADTQYF
abundance: .; v_gene: TRBV11-3; j_gene: TRBJ2-1; d_gene: TRBD2; CDR3nt: TGTGCCAGCAGCTTAGCTAGCGGGACCAACAATGAGCAGTTCTTC; CDR3aa: CASSLASGTNNEQFF
abundance: .; v_gene: TRBV6-5; j_gene: TRBJ1-6; d_gene: .; CDR3nt: TGTGCCAGCAGTTCGACAGCCTATAATTCACCCCTCCACTTT; CDR3aa: CASSSTAYNSPLHF
abundance: .; v_gene: TRBV7-2; j_gene: TRBJ1-6; d_gene: .; CDR3nt: TGTGCCAGCAGCCCACGACAGCTGAATTCACCCCTCCACTTT; CDR3aa: CASSPRQLNSPLHF
abundance: .; v_gene: TRBV3-1/TRBV3-2; j_gene: TRBJ2-5; d_gene: TRBD2; CDR3nt: TGTGCCAGCGGGGGGGATGGAGAGACCCAGTACTTC; CDR3aa: CASGGDGETQYF
abundance: .; v_gene: TRBV27; j_gene: TRBJ2-1; d_gene: .; CDR3nt: TGTGCCAGCAGTTTAGTGGGGCGGATTAACAATGAGCAGTTCTTC; CDR3aa: CASSLVGRINNEQFF
abundance: once; v_gene: TRBV5-1; j_gene: TRBJ2-1; d_gene: TRBD2; CDR3nt: TGCGCCAGCAGCTTGGGGCTACCTCTAGCGGGAGGTTACAATGAGCAGTTCTTC; CDR3aa: CASSLGLPLAGGYNEQFF
abundance: .; v_gene: TRBV9; j_gene: TRBJ2-3; d_gene: .; CDR3nt: TGTGCCAGCAGCGCTTCAACTAGCCAACCCACAGATACGCAGTATTTT; CDR3aa: CASSASTSQPTDTQYF
abundance: .; v_gene: TRBV6-2/TRBV6-3; j_gene: TRBJ2-7; d_gene: TRBD2; CDR3nt: TGTGCCAGCAGTTCCGGCACTAGCGGGAGTTACGAGCAGTACTTC; CDR3aa: CASSSGTSGSYEQYF
abundance: .; v_gene: TRBV6-5; j_gene: TRBJ1-5; d_gene: TRBD1; CDR3nt: TGTGCCAGCACGGGACAGAAGAATCAGCCCCAGCATTTT; CDR3aa: CASTGQKNQPQHF
abundance: few; v_gene: TRBV25-1; j_gene: TRBJ1-4; d_gene: .; CDR3nt: TGTGCCAGCAGTGTACCCCGTTTGACAGGAGAAAAACTGTTTTTT; CDR3aa: CASSVPRLTGEKLFF
abundance: .; v_gene: TRBV7-9; j_gene: TRBJ2-5; d_gene: TRBD2; CDR3nt: TGTGCCAGCAGCTCCGGCTTAGCGGGAGTAATTCTCGGGGAGACCCAGTACTTC; CDR3aa: CASSSGLAGVILGETQYF
abundance: once; v_gene: TRBV5-1; j_gene: TRBJ1-1; d_gene: .; CDR3nt: TGCGCCAGCAGCTTACCGGGACATATGAACACTGAAGCTTTCTTT; CDR3aa: CASSLPGHMNTEAFF
abundance: once; v_gene: TRBV13; j_gene: TRBJ1-1; d_gene: TRBD1; CDR3nt: TGTGCCAGCAGCCTGGACAGGGCCACCGAAGCTTTCTTT; CDR3aa: CASSLDRATEAFF
abundance: many; v_gene: TRBV6-5; j_gene: TRBJ1-1; d_gene: TRBD1; CDR3nt: TGTGCCAGCAGTTACACCCCGAAGGGGGCGTTTGAAGCTTTCTTT; CDR3aa: CASSYTPKGAFEAFF
abundance: .; v_gene: TRBV12-3/TRBV12-4; j_gene: TRBJ2-1; d_gene: .; CDR3nt: TGTGCCAGCAGCATGAACGGTTACAATGAGCAGTTCTTC; CDR3aa: CASSMNGYNEQFF
abundance: .; v_gene: TRBV10-2; j_gene: TRBJ1-2; d_gene: .; CDR3nt: TGCGCCATCGGGGGATCCTCAAACTATGGCTACACCTTC; CDR3aa: CAIGGSSNYGYTF
abundance: .; v_gene: TRBV19; j_gene: TRBJ2-3; d_gene: .; CDR3nt: TGTGCCAGTAGTATAGGCAGCAGGCGCACAGATACGCAGTATTTT; CDR3aa: CASSIGSRRTDTQYF
abundance: .; v_gene: TRBV5-4; j_gene: TRBJ1-6; d_gene: .; CDR3nt: TGTGCCAGCAGCTTTGGGGGCGCCCATTCACCCCTCCACTTT; CDR3aa: CASSFGGAHSPLHF
abundance: few; v_gene: TRBV20-1; j_gene: TRBJ1-1; d_gene: .; CDR3nt: TGCAGTGCTAGTCCCCTGAGCCGAGCTTTCTTT; CDR3aa: CSASPLSRAFF
abundance: .; v_gene: TRBV12-3/TRBV12-4; j_gene: TRBJ1-1; d_gene: .; CDR3nt: TGTGCCAGCAGCACTCTGAACACTGAAGCTTTCTTT; CDR3aa: CASSTLNTEAFF
abundance: .; v_gene: TRBV2; j_gene: TRBJ2-1; d_gene: TRBD2; CDR3nt: TGTGCCAGCAGTAACCCGACTAGCGGGAGAACTGAGCAGTTCTTC; CDR3aa: CASSNPTSGRTEQFF
abundance: .; v_gene: TRBV30; j_gene: TRBJ2-7; d_gene: .; CDR3nt: TGTGCCTGGAGTGGGCCAGGGTGGGACGAGCAGTACTTC; CDR3aa: CAWSGPGWDEQYF
abundance: .; v_gene: TRBV5-4; j_gene: TRBJ2-1; d_gene: .; CDR3nt: TGTGCCAGCAGCTCCACAGGGAGCAATGAGCAGTTCTTC; CDR3aa: CASSSTGSNEQFF
abundance: .; v_gene: TRBV7-2; j_gene: TRBJ2-7; d_gene: TRBD2; CDR3nt: TGTGCCAGCAGCCTGGGGACTAGCGGGAGAAGGTTAGGGTACGAGCAGTACTTC; CDR3aa: CASSLGTSGRRLGYEQYF
abundance: .; v_gene: TRBV27; j_gene: TRBJ1-5; d_gene: .; CDR3nt: TGTGCCAGCAGCCGCGAACCTTATAGCAATCAGCCCCAGCATTTT; CDR3aa: CASSREPYSNQPQHF
abundance: .; v_gene: TRBV18; j_gene: TRBJ2-5; d_gene: TRBD1; CDR3nt: TGTGCCAGCTCACTCTTCGACAGGGGACAAGAGACCCAGTACTTC; CDR3aa: CASSLFDRGQETQYF
abundance: .; v_gene: TRBV2; j_gene: TRBJ2-5; d_gene: .; CDR3nt: TGTGCCAGCAGTGAGGAGAATTCAAGGGGGGAGACCCAGTACTTC; CDR3aa: CASSEENSRGETQYF
abundance: .; v_gene: TRBV6-5; j_gene: TRBJ1-2; d_gene: .; CDR3nt: TGTGCCAGCAGCCTAGGCCTGGCGGACTATGGCTACACCTTC; CDR3aa: CASSLGLADYGYTF
abundance: .; v_gene: TRBV10-3; j_gene: TRBJ1-3; d_gene: .; CDR3nt: TGTGCCATCAGTGAATCCGGGAATGGAAACACCATATATTTT; CDR3aa: CAISESGNGNTIYF
abundance: .; v_gene: TRBV7-2; j_gene: TRBJ2-2; d_gene: .; CDR3nt: TGTGCCAGCAGCCTCAGGACTCAAACGACCGGGGAGCTGTTTTTT; CDR3aa: CASSLRTQTTGELFF
abundance: .; v_gene: TRBV7-3; j_gene: TRBJ2-7; d_gene: TRBD2; CDR3nt: TGTGCCAGCAGCTTAAACGGGAGGGTCGACGAGCAGTACTTC; CDR3aa: CASSLNGRVDEQYF
abundance: .; v_gene: TRBV29-1; j_gene: TRBJ1-2; d_gene: .; CDR3nt: TGCAGCGTTGAGGGGCAGGATGGCTACACCTTC; CDR3aa: CSVEGQDGYTF
abundance: .; v_gene: TRBV2; j_gene: TRBJ2-1; d_gene: TRBD2; CDR3nt: TGTGCCAGCAGCGAACGGACTAGCGGGAGGAATGAGCAGTTCTTC; CDR3aa: CASSERTSGRNEQFF
abundance: few; v_gene: TRBV7-8; j_gene: TRBJ2-1; d_gene: .; CDR3nt: TGTGCCAGCAGCTTAGTACCGAGGAGCTCCTACAATGAGCAGTTCTTC; CDR3aa: CASSLVPRSSYNEQFF
abundance: .; v_gene: TRBV15; j_gene: TRBJ2-1; d_gene: TRBD2; CDR3nt: TGTGCCACCAGCAGAGGTCTAGCGGGCCCTTACAATGAGCAGTTCTTC; CDR3aa: CATSRGLAGPYNEQFF
abundance: .; v_gene: TRBV7-2; j_gene: TRBJ2-2; d_gene: TRBD2; CDR3nt: TGTGCCAGCAGCTTCGCCAGCGGGAGCGCCGGGGAGCTGTTTTTT; CDR3aa: CASSFASGSAGELFF
abundance: .; v_gene: TRBV28; j_gene: TRBJ2-2; d_gene: .; CDR3nt: TGTGCCAGCAGTTTAAGTAAGACTCCTAACACCGGGGAGCTGTTTTTT; CDR3aa: CASSLSKTPNTGELFF
abundance: .; v_gene: TRBV12-3/TRBV12-4; j_gene: TRBJ1-6; d_gene: .; CDR3nt: TGTGCCAGCAGCCCGGAGTATAATTCACCCCTCCACTTT; CDR3aa: CASSPEYNSPLHF
abundance: .; v_gene: TRBV9; j_gene: TRBJ1-1; d_gene: .; CDR3nt: TGTGCCAGCAGCGTAGCTGGGACTGATAAAGCTTTCTTT; CDR3aa: CASSVAGTDKAFF
abundance: .; v_gene: TRBV5-4; j_gene: TRBJ2-7; d_gene: .; CDR3nt: TGTGCCAGCAGCTCGGGACTGCGAGTCTACGAGCAGTACTTC; CDR3aa: CASSSGLRVYEQYF
abundance: .; v_gene: TRBV7-3; j_gene: TRBJ2-1; d_gene: .; CDR3nt: TGTGCCAGCAGCTTCGGGGGTGAGCAGTTCTTC; CDR3aa: CASSFGGEQFF
abundance: .; v_gene: TRBV27; j_gene: TRBJ2-4; d_gene: TRBD1; CDR3nt: TGTGCCAGCAGTTCACACCTTGGACAGGCAAACATTCAGTACTTC; CDR3aa: CASSSHLGQANIQYF
abundance: few; v_gene: TRBV30; j_gene: TRBJ1-3; d_gene: .; CDR3nt: TGTGCCTGGAACCGGGATACTCGAAGGGGAAACACCATATATTTT; CDR3aa: CAWNRDTRRGNTIYF
abundance: .; v_gene: TRBV6-5; j_gene: TRBJ2-1; d_gene: TRBD2; CDR3nt: TGTGCCAGCAGTTACTCCGGGACTAGCGGGAGTCGGTTGTTCTTC; CDR3aa: CASSYSGTSGSRLFF